This T cell receptor (beta chain) came from a study of T cell responses to AZD1222 COVID-19 vaccine. General study results and limits: A reported finding is that nearly half of spike-specific TCRs target unmutated variant regions. Vaccine-associated CD4 TCRs spanned spike, dominant at 160-218 and 743-854. A mostly white British donor set with more females was recruited, and clonal diversity was possibly underestimated. After two AZD1222 doses, spike-specific TCR breadth and depth rose versus day 0.

This clone was recorded once. Its target is not known. Only in-frame clones appear in the TCRdb table, and some are missing; sequencing was by immunoSEQ multiplex PCR. The sample yields tens of thousands of clones, around 89% seen once. The source material was peripheral blood, sampled on day 0 of AZD1222 vaccination. The source is an adult in good health.

The CDR3 spells CASSLPVRVRDSRTGNTIYF. The CDR3 nucleotides are TGTGCCAGCAGCTTACCAGTTAGAGTTAGGGACAGTCGCACAGGAAACACCATATATTTT. The V and J genes are TRBV7-6 and TRBJ1-3; 7 bases agree with TRBD1. Per germline, CDR1 SGHVS and CDR2 FNYEAQ. V lost 2 bases, J lost 4 bases, and 20 bases stayed unmatched. The CDR3 spans 20 residues.